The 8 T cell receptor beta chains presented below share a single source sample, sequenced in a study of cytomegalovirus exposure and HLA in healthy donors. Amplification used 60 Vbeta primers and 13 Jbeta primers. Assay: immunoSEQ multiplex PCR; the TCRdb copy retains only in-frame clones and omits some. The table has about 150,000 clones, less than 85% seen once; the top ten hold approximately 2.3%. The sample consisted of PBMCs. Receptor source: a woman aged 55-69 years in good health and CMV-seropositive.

The CDR3 DNA is TGTGCCAGCAGTTTACGGTTAATGAACACTGAAGCTTTCTTT. It specifies CASSLRLMNTEAFF. This chain links TRBV28 with TRBJ1-1; D gene ambiguous. Trimming removed 2 bases from V and 0 bases from J, with 7 bases in between. The CDR3 covers 14 residues. Looked up from germline, CDR1 is MDHEN and CDR2 is SYDVKM.

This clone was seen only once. CDR3 region: CASSSDRAGNQPQHF. The CDR3, as DNA: TGTGCCAGCTCATCGGACAGGGCCGGCAATCAGCCCCAGCATTTT. The rearrangement links TRBV18 to TRBJ1-5; 8 nucleotides agree with TRBD1. The CDR3 is 15 residues long. Losses at the gene ends were 5 bases for V and 2 bases for J; bases not matched to a gene: 5. Per the germline V gene, CDR1 is KGHSH and CDR2 is LQKENI. The whole variable domain, filled in from reference TRBV18 and TRBJ1-5, reads NAGVMQNPRHLVRRRGQEARLRCSPMKGHSHVYWYRQLPEEGLKFMVYLQKENIIDESGMPKERFSAEFPKEGPSILRIQQVVRGDSAAYFCASSSDRAGNQPQHFGDGTRLSIL.

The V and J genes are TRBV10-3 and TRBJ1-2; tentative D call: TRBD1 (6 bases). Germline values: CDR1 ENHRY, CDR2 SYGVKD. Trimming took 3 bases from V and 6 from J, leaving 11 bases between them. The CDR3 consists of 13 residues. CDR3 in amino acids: CAISDLPGDGYTF. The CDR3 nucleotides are TGTGCCATCAGTGACCTACCAGGGGATGGCTACACCTTC.

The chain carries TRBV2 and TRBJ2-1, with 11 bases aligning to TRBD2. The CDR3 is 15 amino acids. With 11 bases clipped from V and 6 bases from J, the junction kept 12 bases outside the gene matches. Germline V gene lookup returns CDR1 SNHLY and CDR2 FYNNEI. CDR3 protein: CAGLAGGREGNEQFF. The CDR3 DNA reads TGTGCCGGACTAGCGGGCGGGAGAGAGGGCAATGAGCAGTTCTTC.

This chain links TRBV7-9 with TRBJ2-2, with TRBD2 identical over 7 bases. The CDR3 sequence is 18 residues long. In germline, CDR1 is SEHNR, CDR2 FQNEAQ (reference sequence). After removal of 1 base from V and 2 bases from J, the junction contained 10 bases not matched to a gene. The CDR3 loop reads CASSLEKTLAANTGELFF. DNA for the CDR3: TGTGCCAGCAGCTTAGAGAAAACTCTAGCGGCCAACACCGGGGAGCTGTTTTTT.

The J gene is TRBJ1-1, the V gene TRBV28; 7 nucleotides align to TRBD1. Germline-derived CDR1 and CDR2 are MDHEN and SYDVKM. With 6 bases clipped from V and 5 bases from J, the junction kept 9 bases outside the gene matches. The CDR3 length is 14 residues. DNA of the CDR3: TGTGCCAGCAGCCTACTTACAGGGGATACTGAAGCTTTCTTT. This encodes CASSLLTGDTEAFF.

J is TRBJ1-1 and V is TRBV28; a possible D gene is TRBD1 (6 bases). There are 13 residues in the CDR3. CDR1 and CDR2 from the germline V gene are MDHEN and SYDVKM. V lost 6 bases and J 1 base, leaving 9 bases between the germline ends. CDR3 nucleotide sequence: TGTGCCAGCAGGGAACAGGGGAACACTGAAGCTTTCTTT. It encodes CASREQGNTEAFF.

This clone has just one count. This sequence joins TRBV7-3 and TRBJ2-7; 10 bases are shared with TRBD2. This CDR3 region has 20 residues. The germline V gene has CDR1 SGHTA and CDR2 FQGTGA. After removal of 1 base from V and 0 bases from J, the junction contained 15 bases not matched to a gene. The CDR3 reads CASSLISKWDLAGVSYEQYF. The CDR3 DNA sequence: TGTGCCAGCAGCTTAATCTCAAAGTGGGATCTAGCGGGAGTCTCCTACGAGCAGTACTTC.